This record looks at one T cell receptor beta chain sequence and its context. Antigen: not known. The data stem from a study of cytomegalovirus exposure and HLA in healthy donors. Whole-study results and caveats: The classifier reportedly diagnosed cytomegalovirus status with high sensitivity and specificity.

PCR primers comprised 60 Vbeta and 13 Jbeta primers. The method was immunoSEQ multiplex PCR; TCRdb's version includes in-frame clones alone and lacks a portion of them. This sample has 85,000 to 120,000 clones, with about three quarters found just once. V gave up 4 bases and J gave up 4 bases, with 8 bases separating them. The CDR3 sequence is 13 residues long. The germline V gene has CDR1 SGHTA and CDR2 FQGTGA. Material: PBMCs. This rearrangement joins TRBV7-3 to TRBJ2-1; D may be TRBD1 (5 bases). This clonotype originated in a boy aged 5 to 17 in good health and CMV-seronegative. CDR3 DNA sequence: TGTGCCAGCAGCTCAGACAGTTACAATGAGCAGTTCTTC. Translation: CASSSDSYNEQFF. Looking up the rest from reference TRBV7-3 and TRBJ2-1 gives the full variable domain: GAGVSQTPSNKVTEKGKYVELRCDPISGHTALYWYRQSLGQGPEFLIYFQGTGAADDSGLPNDRFFAVRPEGSVSTLKIQRTERGDSAVYLCASSSDSYNEQFFGPGTRLTVL.